These 6 T cell receptor beta chains were sequenced from one sample in a study of spatial heterogeneity in lung cancer. Time point given: sample taken at primary tumor resection. One entry per CDR3 protein results from TCRdb running MiXCR on the 5' RACE reads. Here the sample spans 30,000 to 45,000 distinct CDR3 sequences, more than 7% being singletons. Sequences were derived from PBMCs, sampled at surgery. Source of these receptors: a female donor with early-stage non-small cell lung cancer.

This clonotype has more than one count but fewer than ten. This chain connects TRBV7-2 to TRBJ2-7; 11 positions agree with TRBD2. Germline assignment: CDR1 SGHTA and CDR2 FQGNSA. The CDR3 is 18 residues long. Trimming took 2 bases from V and 0 from J; bases not matched to a gene: 9. Here the CDR3 DNA reads TGTGCCAGCAGCTTACGGGCTAGCGGGAGGCCTACCTCCTACGAGCAGTACTTC. Translated: CASSLRASGRPTSYEQYF.

This clonotype turned up a few times. The chain links TRBV20-1 to TRBJ2-5; 10 positions match TRBD2. Germline CDR1 is DFQATT and CDR2 is SNEGSKA (reference sequence). With V trimmed by 7 bases and J by 5 bases, 7 bases remained unmatched. This CDR3 contains 13 residues. CDR3 in DNA: TGCAGTGTCACACCACTAGCGGGGGAGACCCAGTACTTC. Translation: CSVTPLAGETQYF.

The sample holds many counts of this clonotype. The rearrangement links TRBV2 to TRBJ2-1; D may correspond to TRBD1 or TRBD2 (5 bases each). CDR1 and CDR2 (germline): SNHLY, FYNNEI. Trimming took 11 bases from V and 6 from J, leaving 23 bases between them. This CDR3 region has 15 residues. The CDR3 here is CASLPGRLIGNEQFF. The CDR3 nucleotides read TGTGCCTCCCTTCCGGGACGGTTAATCGGCAATGAGCAGTTCTTC.

This clonotype showed up many times. V gene TRBV7-2 combines with J gene TRBJ2-3; no clear D. The CDR3 length is 12 residues. In germline, CDR1 is SGHTA, CDR2 FQGNSA. V was clipped by 2 bases and J by 3 bases, with 3 bases between them. DNA for the CDR3: TGTGCCAGCAGCTTACGGACAGATACGCAGTATTTT. Protein: CASSLRTDTQYF. Full variable domain (outside the CDR3, taken from reference TRBV7-2 and TRBJ2-3): GAGVSQSPSNKVTEKGKDVELRCDPISGHTALYWYRQSLGQGLEFLIYFQGNSAPDKSGLPSDRFSAERTGGSVSTLTIQRTQQEDSAVYLCASSLRTDTQYFGPGTRLTVL.

This clonotype appeared many times. The CDR3 is CASSFTGPYEQYF. As DNA, the CDR3 is TGTGCCAGCAGCTTTACAGGGCCCTACGAGCAGTACTTC. The genes are TRBV7-8 and TRBJ2-7; the D gene is possibly TRBD1 (6 bases). Trimming took 3 bases from V and 2 from J, leaving 8 bases between them. Germline-derived CDR1 and CDR2 are SGHVS and FQNEAQ. The CDR3 contains 13 residues.

This sequence joins TRBV7-8 and TRBJ1-6, with a tentative D call TRBD1 (6 bases). This CDR3 has 17 residues. Per germline, CDR1 SGHVS and CDR2 FQNEAQ. V was shortened by 0 bases and J by 6 bases, with 15 bases between the two germline ends. The CDR3 bases are TGTGCCAGCAGCTTAGCGGTTACAGGGATGGGTAATTCACCCCTCCACTTT. Protein: CASSLAVTGMGNSPLHF.